The clone carrying this TCR beta chain occurred many times. This sample was taken from a study of spatial heterogeneity in lung cancer. All TCR cDNA molecules were individually tagged with a unique molecular identifier. MiXCR, run by TCRdb on the 5' RACE reads, gives a single entry per CDR3 protein. Of around 11,000 distinct CDR3 sequences in the sample, around a quarter were seen once. The length of the CDR3 is 13 residues. The V end lost 3 bases, the J end lost 4 bases, and 9 bases lay between the germline ends. Time point meaning: sample taken at primary tumor resection. No cell sorting; template was whole RNA from tumor, lung tissue or PBMC.

The sequence derives from a female donor with early-stage non-small cell lung cancer. The chain uses TRBV12-3 or TRBV12-4 and TRBJ1-2; D is uncertain. The sequencing used PBMCs, collected at surgery. In DNA form, the CDR3 reads TGTGCCAGCAGTTTCGGGAGCCTCTATGGCTACACCTTC. Protein sequence: CASSFGSLYGYTF.